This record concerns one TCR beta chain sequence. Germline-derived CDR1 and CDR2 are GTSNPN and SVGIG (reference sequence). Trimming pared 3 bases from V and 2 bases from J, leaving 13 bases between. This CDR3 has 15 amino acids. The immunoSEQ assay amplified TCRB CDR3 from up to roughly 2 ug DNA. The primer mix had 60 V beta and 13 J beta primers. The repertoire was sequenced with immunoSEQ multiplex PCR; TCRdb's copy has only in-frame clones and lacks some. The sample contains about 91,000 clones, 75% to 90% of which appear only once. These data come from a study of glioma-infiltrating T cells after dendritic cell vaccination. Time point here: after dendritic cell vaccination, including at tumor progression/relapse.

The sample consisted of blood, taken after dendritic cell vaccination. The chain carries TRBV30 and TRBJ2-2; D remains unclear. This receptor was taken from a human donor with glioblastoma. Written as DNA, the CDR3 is TGTGCCTGGAGCCCCGCCCGGGTCAACACCGGGGAGCTGTTTTTT. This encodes CAWSPARVNTGELFF. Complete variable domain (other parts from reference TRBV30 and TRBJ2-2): SQTIHQWPATLVQPVGSPLSLECTVEGTSNPNLYWYRQAAGRGLQLLFYSVGIGQISSEVPQNLSASRPQDRQFILSSKKLLLSDSGFYLCAWSPARVNTGELFFGEGSRLTVL.